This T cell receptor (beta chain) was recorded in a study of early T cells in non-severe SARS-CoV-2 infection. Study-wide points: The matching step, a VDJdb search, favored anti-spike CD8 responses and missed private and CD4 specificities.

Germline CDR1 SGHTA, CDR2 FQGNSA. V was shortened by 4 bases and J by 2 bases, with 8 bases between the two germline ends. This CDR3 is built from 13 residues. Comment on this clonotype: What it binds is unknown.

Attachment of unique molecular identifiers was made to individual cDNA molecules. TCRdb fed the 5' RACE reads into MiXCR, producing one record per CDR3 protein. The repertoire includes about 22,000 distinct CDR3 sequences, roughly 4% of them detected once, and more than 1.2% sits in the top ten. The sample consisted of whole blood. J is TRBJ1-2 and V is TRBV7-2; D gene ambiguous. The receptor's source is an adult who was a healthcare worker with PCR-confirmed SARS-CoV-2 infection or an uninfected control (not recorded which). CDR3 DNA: TGTGCCAGCAGCTCTACGTTCAACTATGGCTACACCTTC. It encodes CASSSTFNYGYTF. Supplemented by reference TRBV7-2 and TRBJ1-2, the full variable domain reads GAGVSQSPSNKVTEKGKDVELRCDPISGHTALYWYRQSLGQGLEFLIYFQGNSAPDKSGLPSDRFSAERTGGSVSTLTIQRTQQEDSAVYLCASSSTFNYGYTFGSGTRLTVV.